The present T cell receptor (beta chain) was sequenced within a study of T cell responses to AZD1222 COVID-19 vaccine. Study-wide results and caveats: At baseline, just a handful of AZD1222 recipients tested seropositive. Donor demographics were predominantly white British with a female majority; clonal diversity may be underestimated. Researchers took repertoire samples only after the peak T cell response had come.

Pooled together were second doses at about 4 or about 12 weeks. Trimming at V came to 7 bases and at J to 3 bases, leaving 8 bases not matched to a gene. CDR3 size: 14 residues. Per the germline V gene, CDR1 is SGHRS and CDR2 is YFSETQ. Note on this clone: The antigen is not known.

The table came from immunoSEQ multiplex PCR; TCRdb's copy has only in-frame clones and leaves some out. The data hold 110,000 to 150,000 clones, with about 90% observed a single time. This rearrangement joins TRBV5-1 to TRBJ1-2; TRBD1 agrees at 8 bases. The TCR sequence derives from an adult who received the AZD1222 COVID-19 vaccine. This material consisted of peripheral blood, taken 28 days after the second AZD1222 dose. This CDR3 reads CASRTGTEDYGYTF. The CDR3 nucleotides are TGCGCCAGCCGGACAGGGACCGAGGACTATGGCTACACCTTC.